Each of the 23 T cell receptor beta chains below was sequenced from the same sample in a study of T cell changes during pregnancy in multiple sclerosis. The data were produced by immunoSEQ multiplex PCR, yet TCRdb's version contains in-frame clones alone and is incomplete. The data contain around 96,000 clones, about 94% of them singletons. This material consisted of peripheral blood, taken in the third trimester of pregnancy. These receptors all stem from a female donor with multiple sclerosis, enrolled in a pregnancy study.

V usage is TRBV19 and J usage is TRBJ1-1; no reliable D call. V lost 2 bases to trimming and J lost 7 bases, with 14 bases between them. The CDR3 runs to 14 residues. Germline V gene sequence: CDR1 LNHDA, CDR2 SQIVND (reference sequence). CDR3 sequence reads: CASSINRGTGEAFF. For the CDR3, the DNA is TGTGCCAGTAGTATAAATCGAGGTACGGGTGAAGCTTTCTTT.

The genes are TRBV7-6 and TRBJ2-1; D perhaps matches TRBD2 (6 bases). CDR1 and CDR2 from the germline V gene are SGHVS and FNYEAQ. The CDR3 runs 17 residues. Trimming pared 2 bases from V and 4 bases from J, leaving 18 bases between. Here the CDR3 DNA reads TGTGCCAGCAGCTTAAGGGCGGAGGTCCGGGGGTACAATGAGCAGTTCTTC. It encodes CASSLRAEVRGYNEQFF.

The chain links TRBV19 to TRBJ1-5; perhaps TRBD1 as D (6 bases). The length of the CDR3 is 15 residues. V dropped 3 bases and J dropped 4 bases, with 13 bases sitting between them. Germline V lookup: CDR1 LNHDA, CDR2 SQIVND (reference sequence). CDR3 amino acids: CASSIVGQPNQPQHF. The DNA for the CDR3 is TGTGCCAGTAGTATTGTCGGACAGCCTAATCAGCCCCAGCATTTT.

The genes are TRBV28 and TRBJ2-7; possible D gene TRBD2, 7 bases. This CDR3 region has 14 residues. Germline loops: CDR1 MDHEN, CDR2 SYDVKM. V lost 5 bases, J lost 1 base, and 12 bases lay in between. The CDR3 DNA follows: TGTGCCAGCAGTAGGGGGGGTCCTTCCTACGAGCAGTACTTC. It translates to CASSRGGPSYEQYF.

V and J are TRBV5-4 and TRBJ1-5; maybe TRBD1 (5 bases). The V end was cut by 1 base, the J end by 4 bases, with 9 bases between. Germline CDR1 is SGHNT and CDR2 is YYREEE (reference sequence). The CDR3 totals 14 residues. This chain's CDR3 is CASSLMGPNQPQHF. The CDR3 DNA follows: TGTGCCAGCAGCTTGATGGGGCCGAATCAGCCCCAGCATTTT.

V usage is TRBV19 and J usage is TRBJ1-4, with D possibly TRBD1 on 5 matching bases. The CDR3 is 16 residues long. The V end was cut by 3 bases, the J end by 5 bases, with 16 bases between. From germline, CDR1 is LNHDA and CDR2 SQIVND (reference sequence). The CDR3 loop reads CASSISPDSWNEKLFF. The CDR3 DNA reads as TGTGCCAGTAGTATCAGTCCTGACAGCTGGAATGAAAAACTGTTTTTT.

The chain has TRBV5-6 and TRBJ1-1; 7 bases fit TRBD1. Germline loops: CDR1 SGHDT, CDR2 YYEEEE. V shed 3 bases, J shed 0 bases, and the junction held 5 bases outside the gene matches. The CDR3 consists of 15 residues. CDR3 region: CASSYDRVMNTEAFF. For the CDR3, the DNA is TGTGCCAGCAGCTACGACAGGGTCATGAACACTGAAGCTTTCTTT.

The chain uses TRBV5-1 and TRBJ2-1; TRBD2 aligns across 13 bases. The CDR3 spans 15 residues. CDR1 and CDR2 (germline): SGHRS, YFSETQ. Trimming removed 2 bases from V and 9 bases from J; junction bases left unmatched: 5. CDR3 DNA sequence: TGCGCCAGCAGCTTCGGACTAGCGGGAGTAGGTGAGCAGTTCTTC. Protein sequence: CASSFGLAGVGEQFF. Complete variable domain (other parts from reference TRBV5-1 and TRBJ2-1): KAGVTQTPRYLIKTRGQQVTLSCSPISGHRSVSWYQQTPGQGLQFLFEYFSETQRNKGNFPGRFSGRQFSNSRSEMNVSTLELGDSALYLCASSFGLAGVGEQFFGPGTRLTVL.

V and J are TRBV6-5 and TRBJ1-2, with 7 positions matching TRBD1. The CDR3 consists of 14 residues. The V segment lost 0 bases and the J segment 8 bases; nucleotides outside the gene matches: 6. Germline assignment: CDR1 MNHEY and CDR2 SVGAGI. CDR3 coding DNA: TGTGCCAGCAGTTACTCGGACAGGATCTCAGGCTACACCTTC. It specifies CASSYSDRISGYTF.

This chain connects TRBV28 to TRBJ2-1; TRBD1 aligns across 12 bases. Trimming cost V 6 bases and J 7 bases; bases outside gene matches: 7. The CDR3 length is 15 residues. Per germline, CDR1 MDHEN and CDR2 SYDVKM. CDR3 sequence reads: CASSTGQGALNEQFF. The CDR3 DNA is TGTGCCAGCAGCACGGGACAGGGGGCGCTAAATGAGCAGTTCTTC.

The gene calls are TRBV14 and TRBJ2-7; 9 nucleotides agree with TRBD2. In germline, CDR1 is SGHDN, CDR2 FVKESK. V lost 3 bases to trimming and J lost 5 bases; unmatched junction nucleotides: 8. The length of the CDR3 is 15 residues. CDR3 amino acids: CASSHPAGGIDEQYF. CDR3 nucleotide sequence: TGTGCCAGCAGCCACCCAGCGGGAGGTATCGACGAGCAGTACTTC.

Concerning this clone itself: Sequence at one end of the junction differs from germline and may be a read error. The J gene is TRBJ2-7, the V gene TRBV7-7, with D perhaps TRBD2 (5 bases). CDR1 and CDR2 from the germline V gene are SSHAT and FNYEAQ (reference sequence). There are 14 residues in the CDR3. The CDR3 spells CASSLEVGSYEQYF. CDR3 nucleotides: TGTGCTAGCAGCTTAGAAGTAGGGAGCTACGAGCAGTACTTC.

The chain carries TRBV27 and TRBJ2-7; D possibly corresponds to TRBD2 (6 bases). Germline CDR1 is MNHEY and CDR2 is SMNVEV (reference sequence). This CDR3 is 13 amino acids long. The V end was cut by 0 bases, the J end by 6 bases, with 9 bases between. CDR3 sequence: CASSLSGRREQYF. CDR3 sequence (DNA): TGTGCCAGCAGTTTATCCGGGAGACGCGAGCAGTACTTC.

As DNA, the CDR3 is TGCGCCAGCAGCCAAAGCCAGGGTTATGAGCAGTTCTTC. Translating it yields CASSQSQGYEQFF. The rearrangement uses TRBV4-3 and TRBJ2-1; possible D gene TRBD1, 5 bases. From germline, CDR1 is LGHNA and CDR2 YSLEER. The CDR3 is 13 residues long. Trimming shortened V by 2 bases and J by 8 bases, and 10 bases separated the two germline ends.

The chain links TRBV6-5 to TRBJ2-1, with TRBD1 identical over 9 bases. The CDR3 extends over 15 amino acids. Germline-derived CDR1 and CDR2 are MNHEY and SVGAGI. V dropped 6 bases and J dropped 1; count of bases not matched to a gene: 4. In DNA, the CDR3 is TGTGCCAGCAGATGGGACAGGGATTCCTACAATGAGCAGTTCTTC. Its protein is CASRWDRDSYNEQFF.

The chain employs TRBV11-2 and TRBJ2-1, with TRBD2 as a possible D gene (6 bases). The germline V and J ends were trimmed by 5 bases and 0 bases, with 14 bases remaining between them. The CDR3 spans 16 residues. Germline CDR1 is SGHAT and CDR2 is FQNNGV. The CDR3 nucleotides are TGTGCCAGCAGCCCTCAAGCGGGCAGCTCCTACAATGAGCAGTTCTTC. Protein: CASSPQAGSSYNEQFF.

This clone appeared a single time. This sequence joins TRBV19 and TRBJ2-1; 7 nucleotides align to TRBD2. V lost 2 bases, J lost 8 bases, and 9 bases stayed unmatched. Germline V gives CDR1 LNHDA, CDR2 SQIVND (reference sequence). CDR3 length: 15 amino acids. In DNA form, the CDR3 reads TGTGCCAGTAGTATACGACGCGGGAGTTCATATGAGCAGTTCTTC. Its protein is CASSIRRGSSYEQFF.

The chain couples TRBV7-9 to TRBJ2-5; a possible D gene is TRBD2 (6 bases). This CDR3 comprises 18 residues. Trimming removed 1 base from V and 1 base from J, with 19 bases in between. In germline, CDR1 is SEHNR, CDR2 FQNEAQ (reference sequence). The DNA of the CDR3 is TGTGCCAGCAGCTTAGGACCACCCTCCGGGGGACTCCAAGAGACCCAGTACTTC. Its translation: CASSLGPPSGGLQETQYF.

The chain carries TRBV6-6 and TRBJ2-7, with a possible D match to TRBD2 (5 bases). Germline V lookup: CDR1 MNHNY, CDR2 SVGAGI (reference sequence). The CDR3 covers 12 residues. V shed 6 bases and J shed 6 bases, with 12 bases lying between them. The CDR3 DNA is TGTGCCAGCAGCCTCGGACTGGCCGAGCAGTACTTC. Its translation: CASSLGLAEQYF.

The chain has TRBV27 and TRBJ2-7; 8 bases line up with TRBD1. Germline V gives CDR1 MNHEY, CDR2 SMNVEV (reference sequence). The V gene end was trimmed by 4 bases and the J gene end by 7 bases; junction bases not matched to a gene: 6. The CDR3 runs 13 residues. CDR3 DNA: TGTGCCAGCAGTTGGGACAGGAAGGGGGAGCAGTACTTC. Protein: CASSWDRKGEQYF.

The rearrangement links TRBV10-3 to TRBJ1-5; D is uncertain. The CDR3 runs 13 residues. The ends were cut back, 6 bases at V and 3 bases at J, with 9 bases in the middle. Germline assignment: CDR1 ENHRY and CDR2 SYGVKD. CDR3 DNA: TGTGCCATCAGGAGAGACATCAATCAGCCCCAGCATTTT. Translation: CAIRRDINQPQHF.

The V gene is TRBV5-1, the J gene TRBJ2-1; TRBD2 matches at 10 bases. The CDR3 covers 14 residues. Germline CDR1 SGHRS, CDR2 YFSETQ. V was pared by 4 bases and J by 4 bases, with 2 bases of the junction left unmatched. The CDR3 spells CASSPGLAYNEQFF. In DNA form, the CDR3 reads TGCGCCAGCAGCCCGGGACTAGCGTACAATGAGCAGTTCTTC.

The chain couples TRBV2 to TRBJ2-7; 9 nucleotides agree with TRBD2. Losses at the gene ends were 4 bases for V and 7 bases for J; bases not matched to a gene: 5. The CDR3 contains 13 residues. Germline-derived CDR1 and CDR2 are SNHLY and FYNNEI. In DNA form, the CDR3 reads TGTGCCAGCAGTGTTAGGCTAGCGGGAGAGCAGTACTTC. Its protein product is CASSVRLAGEQYF.